A selection of T cell receptor beta chains follows, all from one sample in a study of T cell responses to AZD1222 COVID-19 vaccine. TCRdb's table, derived via immunoSEQ multiplex PCR, lists solely in-frame clones and lacks some. The profile shows about 160,000 clones, about 90% of them singletons. Sequencing used peripheral blood, obtained 28 days after the second AZD1222 dose. The source is an adult who received the AZD1222 COVID-19 vaccine. CDR3s include the opening cysteine and the closing phenylalanine or tryptophan. Each record gives: clone size, D gene, V gene, J gene, CDR3 protein, CDR3 DNA. D genes are given only for firm matches. Expanded clones get a size class; other rows say once, few or many, or leave the size out.

>few|TRBD1|TRBV7-2|TRBJ1-2
CASSPMDIGQGARSYTF
TGTGCCAGCAGCCCAATGGATATAGGACAGGGGGCTAGAAGCTACACCTTC
>.|.|TRBV5-4|TRBJ2-7
CASSLGGGRPYYEQYF
TGTGCCAGCAGCTTGGGGGGCGGGCGGCCTTACTACGAGCAGTACTTC
>once|TRBD1|TRBV6-1|TRBJ1-3
CASSALPSTGDGNTIYF
TGTGCCAGCAGTGCGTTACCCTCGACAGGGGACGGAAACACCATATATTTT
>.|.|TRBV6-6|TRBJ1-5
CASRYEDQPQHF
TGTGCCAGCAGATATGAGGATCAGCCCCAGCATTTT
>few|.|TRBV15|TRBJ1-2
CATSRDHHPEQGGYTF
TGTGCCACCAGCAGAGATCATCATCCGGAACAGGGAGGCTACACCTTC
>.|.|TRBV9|TRBJ1-4
CASSTRGGNEKLFF
TGTGCCAGCAGCACCCGGGGGGGGAATGAAAAACTGTTTTTT
>.|.|TRBV6-1|TRBJ2-4
CASSEGFGVTKNIQYF
TGTGCCAGCAGTGAAGGATTCGGGGTAACCAAAAACATTCAGTACTTC
>.|.|TRBV12-3/TRBV12-4|TRBJ1-1
CASTGTGKAFF
TGTGCCAGCACCGGGACTGGGAAGGCTTTCTTT
>.|TRBD2|TRBV2|TRBJ2-1
CASSVAGGYNEQFF
TGTGCCAGCAGTGTAGCGGGGGGCTACAATGAGCAGTTCTTC
>.|TRBD2|TRBV5-1|TRBJ2-3
CASSSSGGVTDTQYF
TGCGCCAGCAGCTCTAGCGGGGGGGTGACAGATACGCAGTATTTT
>once|.|TRBV19|TRBJ1-5
CASSIPLGYSNQPQHF
TGTGCCAGTAGTATACCCCTTGGGTATAGCAATCAGCCCCAGCATTTT
>.|.|TRBV4-1|TRBJ1-3
CASSQVKSSGNTIYF
TGCGCCAGCAGCCAAGTAAAGAGCTCTGGAAACACCATATATTTT
>.|.|TRBV19|TRBJ1-5
CASSFATLGRQPQHF
TGTGCCAGTAGTTTCGCCACCCTGGGGAGACAGCCCCAGCATTTT
>.|TRBD1|TRBV19|TRBJ2-2
CASSRDREAGELFF
TGTGCCAGTAGTAGGGACAGGGAAGCCGGGGAGCTGTTTTTT
>.|.|TRBV21-1|TRBJ1-2
CASSPSIGQGARDGYTF
TGTGCCAGCAGCCCCTCAATTGGACAGGGGGCAAGAGATGGCTACACCTTC
>.|TRBD1|TRBV11-2|TRBJ2-7
CASSYDRGLYEQYF
TGTGCCAGCAGTTACGACAGGGGTTTATACGAGCAGTACTTC
>.|.|TRBV27|TRBJ2-7
CASSFTSLTYEQYF
TGTGCCAGCAGTTTTACCAGCCTTACCTACGAGCAGTACTTC
>.|.|TRBV3-1/TRBV3-2|TRBJ2-2
CASSPEGGYTGELFF
TGTGCCAGCAGTCCCGAGGGGGGGTACACCGGGGAGCTGTTTTTT
>.|.|TRBV10-2|TRBJ2-3
CASSPGGDTQYF
TGCGCCAGCAGTCCCGGCGGAGATACGCAGTATTTT
>.|TRBD1|TRBV5-1|TRBJ2-7
CASSLAGGSYEQYF
TGCGCCAGCAGCTTGGCAGGGGGATCCTACGAGCAGTACTTC
>.|TRBD2|TRBV20-1|TRBJ2-1
CSASVSRGILREQFF
TGCAGTGCTAGTGTATCGCGGGGGATCCTAAGGGAGCAGTTCTTC
>.|.|TRBV9|TRBJ2-2
CASSVRVGTGELFF
TGTGCCAGCAGCGTACGGGTTGGCACCGGGGAGCTGTTTTTT
>few|.|TRBV7-7|TRBJ2-7
CASSISPESSAYEQYF
TGTGCTAGCAGCATCAGCCCAGAAAGCAGTGCCTACGAGCAGTACTTC
>.|.|TRBV10-3|TRBJ1-2
CAISEGQMGNWYGYTF
TGTGCCATCAGTGAAGGGCAGATGGGGAATTGGTATGGCTACACCTTC
>.|TRBD1|TRBV27|TRBJ1-5
CASSLGQGKQPQHF
TGTGCCAGCAGTTTGGGACAGGGGAAACAGCCCCAGCATTTT
>.|.|TRBV2|TRBJ1-2
CASSEARSNYGYTF
TGTGCCAGCAGTGAGGCCAGGAGTAACTATGGCTACACCTTC
>.|.|TRBV27|TRBJ1-2
CASSLSRGEAGYTF
TGTGCCAGCAGTTTATCGAGGGGGGAGGCTGGCTACACCTTC
>.|.|TRBV6-1|TRBJ1-2
CASSELRTAANYGYTF
TGTGCCAGCAGTGAGTTGAGGACCGCCGCTAACTATGGCTACACCTTC
>.|.|TRBV13|TRBJ1-1
CASSLVEELNTEAFF
TGTGCCAGCAGCTTAGTTGAGGAGCTGAACACTGAAGCTTTCTTT
>.|.|TRBV28|TRBJ1-4
CASLTAATNEKLFF
TGTGCCAGCCTTACGGCGGCAACTAATGAAAAACTGTTTTTT
>.|TRBD1|TRBV27|TRBJ1-3
CASSFTGATGNTIYF
TGTGCCAGCAGTTTCACAGGGGCGACTGGAAACACCATATATTTT
>.|.|TRBV5-5|TRBJ2-6
CASSLVGANVLTF
TGTGCCAGCAGCTTGGTTGGGGCCAACGTCCTGACTTTC
>.|.|TRBV3-1/TRBV3-2|TRBJ2-7
CASATNGGTYEQYF
TGTGCCAGCGCCACCAACGGGGGAACCTACGAGCAGTACTTC
>.|.|TRBV9|TRBJ1-5
CASSVEGTYQPQHF
TGTGCCAGCAGCGTAGAGGGGACCTATCAGCCCCAGCATTTT
>.|.|TRBV3-1/TRBV3-2|TRBJ2-3
CASSQAGGTDTQYF
TGTGCCAGCAGCCAAGCGGGGGGCACAGATACGCAGTATTTT
>.|.|TRBV11-3|TRBJ1-1
CASSLVSDTEAFF
TGTGCCAGCAGCTTAGTGTCGGACACTGAAGCTTTCTTT
>.|TRBD1|TRBV2|TRBJ2-7
CASSAGDRGGYEQYF
TGTGCCAGCAGTGCTGGGGACAGGGGGGGGTACGAGCAGTACTTC
>.|.|TRBV6-6|TRBJ1-3
CASSPHSAEGNTIYF
TGTGCCAGCAGCCCCCACAGTGCTGAAGGAAACACCATATATTTT
>.|.|TRBV5-1|TRBJ1-1
CASSLGGHTEAFF
TGCGCCAGCAGCTTAGGGGGGCACACTGAAGCTTTCTTT
>.|.|TRBV9|TRBJ1-2
CASSVDSRDYGYTF
TGTGCCAGCAGCGTAGATTCGAGGGACTATGGCTACACCTTC
>.|.|TRBV7-9|TRBJ2-1
CASSLGSGTPSYNEQFF
TGTGCCAGCAGCTTAGGATCCGGGACACCAAGCTACAATGAGCAGTTCTTC
>.|TRBD1|TRBV13|TRBJ1-6
CASSQTGGKSNSPLHF
TGTGCCAGCAGCCAGACAGGGGGCAAGAGTAATTCACCCCTCCACTTT
>.|TRBD1|TRBV2|TRBJ2-5
CARGQVQETQYF
TGTGCCAGAGGACAGGTCCAAGAGACCCAGTACTTC